The T cell receptor (beta chain) under discussion was sequenced for a study of CD8 T cells in Susac syndrome. The V gene's germline CDR1 is LGHNA and CDR2 YSLEER. Trimming took 3 bases from V and 1 from J; bases not matched to a gene: 3. The CDR3 consists of 16 residues. Comments on this clonotype: The antigen remains unidentified.

RNA was extracted with the RNeasy kit, and a quantity of roughly 0.45 to 1 ug was reverse transcribed using random hexamers. Amplification of the TCR beta CDR3 was carried out by immunoSEQ multiplex PCR, which spanned a total of 54 Vbeta and 13 Jbeta segments. Each CDR3 protein is one row after TCRdb ran MiXCR on the immunoSEQ multiplex PCR reads. The sample has roughly 110,000 distinct CDR3 sequences, roughly 92% seen once; the top ten hold approximately 0.12%. Study observations and caveats: The study's TCR sequencing and HLA analysis covered a relatively small number of individuals, and the study acknowledged this.

Healthy donors were controls matched for age and sex. TEMRA cells were enriched by FACS, and CD4+ and CD8+ T cells were negatively isolated. This receptor was identified in a human donor in good health. The chain couples TRBV4-3 to TRBJ2-3; TRBD2 aligns across 11 bases. The sequenced sample consisted of CD8+ T cells from PBMCs. This CDR3 reads CASSHSGGAGTDTQYF. Written as DNA, the CDR3 is TGCGCCAGCAGCCATAGCGGGGGGGCCGGCACAGATACGCAGTATTTT.